The clone carrying this T cell receptor beta chain was detected once. What it binds is unknown. In the study's own analysis: A productive frequency of 2.59 x 10-5 was the lowest detectable. Clones were read by immunoSEQ multiplex PCR, and TCRdb kept only the in-frame ones, dropping some. D and trimming come from the DNA, and the V and J calls and clone size come from that table. The sample consists of tens of thousands of clones, around 75% of them appearing once. The data were obtained in a study of STAT5B mutations in CD4+ large granular lymphocyte leukemia. The study, taken as a whole, reports: The CD4+ versus CD8+ T-LGLL clonality difference may reflect limited sample size. Main leukemic clonotypes were patient-specific, but under 30% appeared at low frequency elsewhere.

This TCR derives from a human donor in good health. Sequencing used CD4+ T cells from blood buffy coats.

The CDR3 DNA sequence: TGCAGCGTTGAGAATTCCTTCAGCACAGATACGCAGTATTTT. Amino acid sequence: CSVENSFSTDTQYF. The chain employs TRBV29-1 and TRBJ2-3, with unresolved D. Germline V gives CDR1 SQVTM, CDR2 ANQGSEA. The CDR3 runs to 14 residues. Trimming cost V 3 bases and J 0 bases, with 10 bases left between them.